What follows are 5 T cell receptor beta chains derived from one specimen sequenced in a study of blood T cell repertoires in COVID-19. Repertoires were generated with immunoSEQ multiplex PCR, while TCRdb's copy carries only in-frame clones and drops some. The sample gives about 250,000 clones, 88% of which show up once; around 0.91% is in the top ten. The sample comprised peripheral blood. The receptors originated from a woman aged 40 to 50 who had recovered from COVID-19.

The rearrangement uses TRBV19 and TRBJ1-6; D may be TRBD1 (5 bases). This CDR3 is 17 amino acids long. The V and J ends lost 8 bases and 0 bases respectively, with 17 bases between them. The germline V gene has CDR1 LNHDA and CDR2 SQIVND (reference sequence). Here the CDR3 DNA reads TGTGCCAGTGGCACCCTTGGGGCTTCCTCCTATAATTCACCCCTCCACTTT. It specifies CASGTLGASSYNSPLHF.

The chain combines TRBV7-2 with TRBJ2-5; 8 bases align to TRBD1. Germline-derived CDR1 and CDR2 are SGHTA and FQGNSA. The CDR3 spans 14 residues. With 6 bases clipped from V and 1 base from J, the junction kept 4 bases outside the gene matches. CDR3 amino acids: CASRRQGAQETQYF. CDR3 sequence (DNA): TGTGCCAGCAGAAGGCAGGGGGCCCAAGAGACCCAGTACTTC.

The chain is built from TRBV3-1 (or the pseudogene TRBV3-2) and TRBJ2-5, with TRBD2 matching 15 bases. The CDR3 totals 18 residues. The germline CDR1 and CDR2 sequences are LGHDT and YNNKEL (reference sequence). Trimming cost V 0 bases and J 5 bases; bases outside gene matches: 7. CDR3 coding DNA: TGTGCCAGCAGCCAAGATCCCGGACTAGCGGGAGGGTTGGAGACCCAGTACTTC. It yields the protein CASSQDPGLAGGLETQYF.

The V call is TRBV6-2 or TRBV6-3, the J call TRBJ1-1; TRBD1 might be the D (6 bases). The CDR3 is 16 residues long. V was pared by 2 bases and J by 5 bases, with 18 bases between. The germline V gene has CDR1 MNHEY and CDR2 SVGEGT. The CDR3 coding sequence is TGTGCCAGCAGTTACCGGGGGGCGCGGGGGAAGACTGAAGCTTTCTTT. It encodes CASSYRGARGKTEAFF.

A word on this clone: The sample has other DNA sequences that encode this CDR3 too. The genes are TRBV12-3 or TRBV12-4 and TRBJ2-5, with 8 bases that match TRBD2. V lost 7 bases and J lost 5; bases outside the gene matches: 6. There are 13 residues in the CDR3. The DNA of the CDR3 is TGTGCCAGCACGGGAGGGGGAGGGGAGACCCAGTACTTC. Translation: CASTGGGGETQYF.